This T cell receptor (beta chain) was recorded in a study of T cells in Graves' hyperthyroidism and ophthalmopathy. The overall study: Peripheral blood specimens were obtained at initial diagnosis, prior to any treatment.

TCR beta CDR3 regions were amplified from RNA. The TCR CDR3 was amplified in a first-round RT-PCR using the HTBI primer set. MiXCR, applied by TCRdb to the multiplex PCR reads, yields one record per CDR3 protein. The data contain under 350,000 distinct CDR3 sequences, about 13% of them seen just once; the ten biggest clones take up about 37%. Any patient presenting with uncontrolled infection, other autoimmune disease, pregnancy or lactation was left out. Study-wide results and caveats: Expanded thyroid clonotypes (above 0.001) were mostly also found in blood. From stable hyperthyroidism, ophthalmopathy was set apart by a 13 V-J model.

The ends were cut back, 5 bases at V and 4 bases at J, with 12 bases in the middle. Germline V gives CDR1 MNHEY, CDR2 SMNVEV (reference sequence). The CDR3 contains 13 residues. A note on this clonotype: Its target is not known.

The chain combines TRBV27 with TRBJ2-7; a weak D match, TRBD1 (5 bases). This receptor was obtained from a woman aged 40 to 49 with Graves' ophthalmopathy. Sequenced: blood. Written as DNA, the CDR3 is TGTGCCAGCAGTCCAGGGATGGGATACGAGCAGTACTTC. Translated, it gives CASSPGMGYEQYF.